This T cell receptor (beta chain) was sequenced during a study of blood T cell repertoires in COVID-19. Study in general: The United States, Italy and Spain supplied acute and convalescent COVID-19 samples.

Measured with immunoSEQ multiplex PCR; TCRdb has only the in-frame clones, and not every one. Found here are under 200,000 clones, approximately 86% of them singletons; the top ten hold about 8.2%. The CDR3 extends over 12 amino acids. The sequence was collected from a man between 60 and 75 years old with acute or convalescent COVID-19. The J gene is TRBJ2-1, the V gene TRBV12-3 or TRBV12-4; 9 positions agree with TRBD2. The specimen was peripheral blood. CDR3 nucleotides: TGTGCTAGCGGGAGTCTCTACAATGAGCAGTTCTTC. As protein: CASGSLYNEQFF.